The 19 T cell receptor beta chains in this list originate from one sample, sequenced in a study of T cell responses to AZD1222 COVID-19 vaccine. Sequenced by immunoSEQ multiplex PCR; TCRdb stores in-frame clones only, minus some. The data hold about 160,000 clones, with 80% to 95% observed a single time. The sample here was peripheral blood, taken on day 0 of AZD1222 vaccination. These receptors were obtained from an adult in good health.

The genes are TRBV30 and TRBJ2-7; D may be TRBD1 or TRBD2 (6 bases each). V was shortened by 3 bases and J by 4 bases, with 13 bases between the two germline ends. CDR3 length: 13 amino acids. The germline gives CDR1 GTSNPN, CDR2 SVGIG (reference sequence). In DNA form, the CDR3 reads TGTGCCTGGAGCCCCGGAGGGGGGTACGAGCAGTACTTC. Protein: CAWSPGGGYEQYF.

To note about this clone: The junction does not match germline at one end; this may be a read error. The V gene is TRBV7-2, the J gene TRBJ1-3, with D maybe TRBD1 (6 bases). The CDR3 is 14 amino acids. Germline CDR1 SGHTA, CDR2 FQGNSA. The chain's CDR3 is CASRLDRTGNTIYF. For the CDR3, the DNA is TGTGCCAGCAGGTTAGACAGGACTGGAAACACCATATATTTT.

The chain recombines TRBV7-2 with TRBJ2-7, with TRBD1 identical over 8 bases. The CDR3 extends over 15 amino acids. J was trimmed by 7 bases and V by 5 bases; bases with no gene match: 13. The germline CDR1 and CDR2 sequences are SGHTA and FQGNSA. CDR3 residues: CASSTQGQVSGEQYF. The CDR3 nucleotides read TGTGCCAGCAGCACCCAGGGACAGGTCTCTGGTGAGCAGTACTTC.

Written as DNA, the CDR3 is TGTGCCAGCAGCCCGTCGGACAGGGGATACAATGAGCAGTTCTTC. It yields the protein CASSPSDRGYNEQFF. This chain connects TRBV7-9 to TRBJ2-1; 9 positions agree with TRBD1. V was clipped by 5 bases and J by 4 bases; unmatched bases: 6. The CDR3 is 15 amino acids. CDR1 is SEHNR, CDR2 FQNEAQ, per germline (reference sequence).

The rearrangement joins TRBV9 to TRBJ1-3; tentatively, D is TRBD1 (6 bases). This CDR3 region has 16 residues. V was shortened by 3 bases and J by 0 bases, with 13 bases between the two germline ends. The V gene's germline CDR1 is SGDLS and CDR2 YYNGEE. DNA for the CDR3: TGTGCCAGCAGCGGTACCAGGGGACTCTCTGGAAACACCATATATTTT. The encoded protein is CASSGTRGLSGNTIYF.

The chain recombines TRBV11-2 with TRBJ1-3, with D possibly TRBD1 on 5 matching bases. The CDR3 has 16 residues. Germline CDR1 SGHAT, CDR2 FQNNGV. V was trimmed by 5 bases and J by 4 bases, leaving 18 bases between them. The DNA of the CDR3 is TGTGCCAGCAGCCGTCAGGGAAAGCATGAAGGAAACACCATATATTTT. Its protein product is CASSRQGKHEGNTIYF.

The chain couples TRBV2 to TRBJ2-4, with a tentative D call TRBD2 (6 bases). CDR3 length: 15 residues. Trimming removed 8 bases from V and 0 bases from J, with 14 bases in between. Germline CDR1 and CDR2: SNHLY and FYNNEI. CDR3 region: CASLGAGLAKNIQYF. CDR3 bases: TGTGCCAGCCTTGGGGCGGGATTAGCCAAAAACATTCAGTACTTC.

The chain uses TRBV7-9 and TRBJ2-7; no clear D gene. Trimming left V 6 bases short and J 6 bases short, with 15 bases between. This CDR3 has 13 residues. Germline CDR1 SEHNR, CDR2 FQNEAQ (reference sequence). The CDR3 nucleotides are TGTGCCAGCAGTTCTCCCCCATCGATCGAGCAGTACTTC. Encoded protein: CASSSPPSIEQYF.

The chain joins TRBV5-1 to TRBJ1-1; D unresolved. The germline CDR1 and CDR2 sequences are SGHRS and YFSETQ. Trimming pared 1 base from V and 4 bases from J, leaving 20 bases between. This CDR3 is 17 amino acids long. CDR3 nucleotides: TGCGCCAGCAGCTTGTCGTCGGCCAAACGCCGCGGCACTGAAGCTTTCTTT. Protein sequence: CASSLSSAKRRGTEAFF.

The chain's CDR3 is CAWKVLGVAGELFF. The CDR3 nucleotides are TGTGCCTGGAAGGTGCTGGGGGTGGCCGGGGAGCTGTTTTTT. The chain couples TRBV30 to TRBJ2-2; perhaps D is TRBD1 or TRBD2 (5 bases each). Germline V CDR1 and CDR2: GTSNPN, SVGIG (reference sequence). CDR3 length equals 14 residues. V lost 4 bases and J 6 bases, leaving 15 bases between the germline ends.

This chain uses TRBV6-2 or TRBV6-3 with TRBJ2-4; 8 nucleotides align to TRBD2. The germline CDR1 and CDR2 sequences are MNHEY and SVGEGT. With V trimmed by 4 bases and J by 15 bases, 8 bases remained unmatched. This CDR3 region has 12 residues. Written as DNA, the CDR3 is TGTGCCAGCAGTTCCCTCACGGGACTAGGGTACTTC. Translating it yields CASSSLTGLGYF.

The DNA for the CDR3 is TGTGCCAGCAGTGAAGCCCTGACTCGCGGGTACTTC. It yields the protein CASSEALTRGYF. V gene TRBV2 combines with J gene TRBJ2-5, with no clear D. This CDR3 comprises 12 residues. Between the trimmed V and J ends, which lost 0 bases and 13 bases, there was a span of 12 bases. CDR1 SNHLY and CDR2 FYNNEI come from the germline V gene.

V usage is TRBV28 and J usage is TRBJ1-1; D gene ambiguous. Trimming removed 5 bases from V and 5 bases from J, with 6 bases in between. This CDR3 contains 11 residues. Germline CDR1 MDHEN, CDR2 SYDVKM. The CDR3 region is CASSDETEAFF. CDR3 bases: TGTGCCAGCAGTGATGAAACTGAAGCTTTCTTT.

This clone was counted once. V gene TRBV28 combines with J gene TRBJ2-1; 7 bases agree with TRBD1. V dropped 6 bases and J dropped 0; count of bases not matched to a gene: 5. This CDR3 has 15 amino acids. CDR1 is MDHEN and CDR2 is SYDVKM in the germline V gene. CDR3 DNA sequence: TGTGCCAGCAGGATGGGACAGAGCTCCTACAATGAGCAGTTCTTC. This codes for CASRMGQSSYNEQFF.

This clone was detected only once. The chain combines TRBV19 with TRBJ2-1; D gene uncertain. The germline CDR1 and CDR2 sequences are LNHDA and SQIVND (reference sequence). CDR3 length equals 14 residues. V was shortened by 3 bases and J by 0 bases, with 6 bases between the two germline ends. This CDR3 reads CASSIWDSYNEQFF. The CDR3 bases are TGTGCCAGTAGTATTTGGGACTCCTACAATGAGCAGTTCTTC.

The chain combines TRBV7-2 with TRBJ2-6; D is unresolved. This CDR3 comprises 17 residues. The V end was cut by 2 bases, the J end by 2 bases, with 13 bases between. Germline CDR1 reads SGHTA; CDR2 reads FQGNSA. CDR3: CASSLRVLRAGANVLTF. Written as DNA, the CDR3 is TGTGCCAGCAGCTTAAGGGTGTTACGGGCTGGGGCCAACGTCCTGACTTTC.

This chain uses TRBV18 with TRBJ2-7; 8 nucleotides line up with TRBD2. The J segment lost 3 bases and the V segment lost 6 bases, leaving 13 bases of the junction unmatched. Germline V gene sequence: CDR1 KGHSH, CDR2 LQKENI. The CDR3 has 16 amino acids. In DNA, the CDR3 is TGTGCCAGCTCCCCGACCCTGGGACTAGGGTTCTACGAGCAGTACTTC. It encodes CASSPTLGLGFYEQYF.

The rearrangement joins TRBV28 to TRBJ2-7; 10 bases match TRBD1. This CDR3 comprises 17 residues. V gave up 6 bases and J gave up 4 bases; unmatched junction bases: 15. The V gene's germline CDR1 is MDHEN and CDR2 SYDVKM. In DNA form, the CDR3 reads TGTGCCAGCAGCTCCCTCCCGGGGACAGGGGTCGGTTACGAGCAGTACTTC. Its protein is CASSSLPGTGVGYEQYF.

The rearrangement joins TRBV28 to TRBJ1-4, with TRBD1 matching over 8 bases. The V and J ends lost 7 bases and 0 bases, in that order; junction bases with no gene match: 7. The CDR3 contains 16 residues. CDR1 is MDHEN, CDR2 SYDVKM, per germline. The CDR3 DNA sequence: TGTGCCAGCACTTCGCAGGGGGCATCAACTAATGAAAAACTGTTTTTT. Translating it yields CASTSQGASTNEKLFF.